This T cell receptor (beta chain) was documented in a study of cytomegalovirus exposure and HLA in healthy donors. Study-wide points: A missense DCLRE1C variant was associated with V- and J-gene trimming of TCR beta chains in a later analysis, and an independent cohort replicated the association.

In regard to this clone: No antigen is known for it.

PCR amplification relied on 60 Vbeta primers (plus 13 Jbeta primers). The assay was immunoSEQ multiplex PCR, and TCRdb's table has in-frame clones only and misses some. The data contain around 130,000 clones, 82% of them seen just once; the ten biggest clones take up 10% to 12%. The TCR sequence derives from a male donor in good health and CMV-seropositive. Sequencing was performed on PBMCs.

DNA for the CDR3: TGTGCCAGCAGCCTAGACAGGGTTGGGAACACCTTC. Translation: CASSLDRVGNTF. The chain employs TRBV2 and TRBJ1-2; 7 bases are shared with TRBD1. CDR1 SNHLY and CDR2 FYNNEI come from the germline V gene. Trimming cost V 6 bases and J 12 bases; bases outside gene matches: 10. CDR3 length: 12 amino acids.